These 20 T cell receptor beta chains were sequenced from one sample in a study of blood T cell repertoires in COVID-19 (dated by TCRdb to the early 2020s). The library came from the immunoSEQ multiplex PCR assay. TCRdb stores this immuneACCESS table with in-frame sequences only. Part of the clones is absent; in the studies checked, under half of the shortfall reflects unresolved V genes, and no reason is known for the rest. The sample has fewer than 350,000 clones on record, around 87% of them singletons. The ten largest clones capture about 8% of the sample. The sequenced sample consisted of peripheral blood. The receptor set was obtained from a woman in her forties or fifties who had recovered from COVID-19.

This clone was seen a handful of times. V and J are TRBV11-2 and TRBJ2-1; 12 nucleotides agree with TRBD2. The CDR3 has 16 residues. Per germline, CDR1 SGHAT and CDR2 FQNNGV. After removal of 5 bases from V and 5 bases from J, the junction contained 7 bases not matched to a gene. The CDR3 bases are TGTGCCAGCAGCCCACTAGCGGGAGGCCGGCACAATGAGCAGTTCTTC. Protein product: CASSPLAGGRHNEQFF.

The rearrangement uses TRBV28 and TRBJ2-7, with D perhaps matching TRBD1 (6 bases). Trimming removed 10 bases at V and 0 bases at J, with 10 bases between. This CDR3 is 12 amino acids long. Germline V CDR1 and CDR2: MDHEN, SYDVKM. CDR3 sequence: CATTDSSYEQYF. CDR3 nucleotides: TGTGCCACTACGGACAGCTCCTACGAGCAGTACTTC.

V and J are TRBV7-6 and TRBJ1-6; D may be TRBD1 (5 bases). Trimming removed 4 bases from V and 7 bases from J, with 11 bases in between. The CDR3 has 14 residues. The V gene's germline CDR1 is SGHVS and CDR2 FNYEAQ. The CDR3 protein is CASSSTDRNSPLHF. For the CDR3, the DNA is TGTGCCAGCAGCTCGACAGACCGGAATTCACCCCTCCACTTT.

This clone was detected only once. The chain recombines TRBV7-2 with TRBJ1-2, with 7 positions matching TRBD1. The CDR3 runs to 12 residues. Germline V lookup: CDR1 SGHTA, CDR2 FQGNSA. The junction had 4 bases not matched to a gene; V was cut back by 5 bases and J by 7 bases. The CDR3 nucleotides are TGTGCCAGCAGCATAGACAGGGCTGGCTACACCTTC. Its protein is CASSIDRAGYTF. Complete variable domain (other parts from reference TRBV7-2 and TRBJ1-2): GAGVSQSPSNKVTEKGKDVELRCDPISGHTALYWYRQSLGQGLEFLIYFQGNSAPDKSGLPSDRFSAERTGGSVSTLTIQRTQQEDSAVYLCASSIDRAGYTFGSGTRLTVV.

The genes are TRBV7-9 and TRBJ2-7, with a tentative D call TRBD1 (6 bases). The CDR3 sequence is 16 residues long. Germline CDR1 is SEHNR and CDR2 is FQNEAQ (reference sequence). V dropped 4 bases and J dropped 7 bases, with 23 bases sitting between them. The CDR3 nucleotides read TGTGCCAGCAGCTCCCTGGGACACCAAAGGGTCGGGGAGCAGTACTTC. Encoded protein: CASSSLGHQRVGEQYF.

The gene calls are TRBV6-4 and TRBJ1-1; D is ambiguous. The CDR3 has 13 residues. Trimming cost V 6 bases and J 0 bases, with 8 bases left between them. Germline values: CDR1 MRHNA, CDR2 SNTAGT. The CDR3 DNA reads TGTGCCAGCAGCCTGAGGGTGAACACTGAAGCTTTCTTT. It codes for CASSLRVNTEAFF.

This clone has more than one count but fewer than ten. V usage is TRBV18 and J usage is TRBJ2-1; 8 bases line up with TRBD2. The CDR3 has 16 residues. Germline V gene sequence: CDR1 KGHSH, CDR2 LQKENI. The V segment lost 0 bases and the J segment 6 bases; nucleotides outside the gene matches: 7. CDR3 protein: CASSPPVGRAFNEQFF. The CDR3 nucleotides read TGTGCCAGCTCACCACCGGTCGGGAGGGCCTTCAATGAGCAGTTCTTC. Combining the CDR3 with reference TRBV18 and TRBJ2-1 gives the whole variable domain NAGVMQNPRHLVRRRGQEARLRCSPMKGHSHVYWYRQLPEEGLKFMVYLQKENIIDESGMPKERFSAEFPKEGPSILRIQQVVRGDSAAYFCASSPPVGRAFNEQFFGPGTRLTVL.

This sequence joins TRBV24-1 and TRBJ1-1, with D possibly TRBD1 on 6 matching bases. The CDR3 is made up of 13 amino acids. Germline CDR1 reads KGHDR; CDR2 reads SFDVKD. The ends were cut back, 7 bases at V and 8 bases at J, with 16 bases in the middle. Here the CDR3 DNA reads TGTGCCACCAGCCACCCCGGAACAGGGGAAGCTTTCTTT. Encoded protein: CATSHPGTGEAFF.

The gene calls are TRBV11-2 and TRBJ2-7; D gene ambiguous. CDR1 and CDR2 (germline): SGHAT, FQNNGV. V dropped 7 bases and J dropped 0 bases, with 10 bases sitting between them. The CDR3 spans 13 residues. CDR3 residues: CASIPRSSYEQYF. The CDR3 DNA reads TGTGCCAGCATCCCTAGAAGCTCCTACGAGCAGTACTTC.

This sequence joins TRBV7-9 and TRBJ2-5, with 7 bases aligning to TRBD2. Germline loops: CDR1 SEHNR, CDR2 FQNEAQ (reference sequence). Trimming took 1 base from V and 2 from J; bases not matched to a gene: 1. CDR3 length: 14 residues. The CDR3 protein is CASSLVGGQETQYF. CDR3 sequence (DNA): TGTGCCAGCAGCTTAGTCGGGGGGCAAGAGACCCAGTACTTC.

The chain combines TRBV13 with TRBJ2-2, with D hard to call. Per the germline V gene, CDR1 is PRHDT and CDR2 is FYEKMQ (reference sequence). The CDR3 runs to 15 residues. V was clipped by 1 base and J by 1 base, with 7 bases between them. The CDR3 bases are TGTGCCAGCAGCTTAGCACTTGTGAACACCGGGGAGCTGTTTTTT. Amino acid sequence: CASSLALVNTGELFF. Full variable domain (outside the CDR3, taken from reference TRBV13 and TRBJ2-2): AAGVIQSPRHLIKEKRETATLKCYPIPRHDTVYWYQQGPGQDPQFLISFYEKMQSDKGSIPDRFSAQQFSDYHSELNMSSLELGDSALYFCASSLALVNTGELFFGEGSRLTVL.

This clone appeared once. The chain couples TRBV5-1 to TRBJ1-1; a possible D gene is TRBD1 (6 bases). This CDR3 comprises 15 residues. Germline CDR1 reads SGHRS; CDR2 reads YFSETQ. V lost 5 bases to trimming and J lost 0 bases, with 14 bases between them. CDR3 sequence (DNA): TGCGCCAGCAGTTTCGGACAGATCATGAACACTGAAGCTTTCTTT. It codes for CASSFGQIMNTEAFF.

The J gene is TRBJ2-1, the V gene TRBV7-8; 7 positions match TRBD1. The CDR3 length is 13 residues. The V gene's germline CDR1 is SGHVS and CDR2 FQNEAQ. V lost 5 bases to trimming and J lost 7 bases; unmatched junction nucleotides: 5. CDR3 sequence (DNA): TGTGCCAGCAGCAACCTACAGGGGAATGAGCAGTTCTTC. As protein: CASSNLQGNEQFF.

The chain carries TRBV5-1 and TRBJ2-3; possibly TRBD2 for D (5 bases). The CDR3 spans 15 residues. Germline CDR1 and CDR2: SGHRS and YFSETQ. The V gene lost 1 base and the J gene lost 2 bases, with 11 bases spanning the gap. CDR3 nucleotides: TGCGCCAGCAGCTTGTCTGAGGGAACCACAGATACGCAGTATTTT. Translation: CASSLSEGTTDTQYF.

This rearrangement joins TRBV28 to TRBJ1-2; possible D gene TRBD1, 6 bases. V was cut by 8 bases and J by 3 bases, with 22 bases left in between. From germline, CDR1 is MDHEN and CDR2 SYDVKM. This CDR3 comprises 16 residues. CDR3 sequence (DNA): TGTGCCAGCTTGGGACACGAAAGGGCGGCTTACTATGGCTACACCTTC. This encodes CASLGHERAAYYGYTF.

This rearrangement joins TRBV18 to TRBJ2-6; TRBD1 might be the D (6 bases). The CDR3 consists of 16 residues. Trimming pared 3 bases from V and 4 bases from J, leaving 13 bases between. Germline CDR1 is KGHSH and CDR2 is LQKENI. The CDR3 is CASSPKSGDGANVLTF. DNA of the CDR3: TGTGCCAGCTCACCGAAATCAGGGGACGGGGCCAACGTCCTGACTTTC.

This clone was detected only a few times. CDR3 sequence: CASSQDYRGPTAFF. The CDR3 DNA reads TGCGCCAGCAGCCAAGATTACAGGGGGCCGACAGCTTTCTTT. The chain employs TRBV4-1 and TRBJ1-1, with 9 bases matching TRBD1. V lost 0 bases to trimming and J lost 10 bases; unmatched junction nucleotides: 6. Looked up from germline, CDR1 is MGHRA and CDR2 is YSYEKL. This CDR3 has 14 residues.

The V and J genes are TRBV5-1 and TRBJ2-5; weak D call: TRBD1 (6 bases). Germline V gene sequence: CDR1 SGHRS, CDR2 YFSETQ. This CDR3 region has 14 residues. The germline V and J ends were trimmed by 4 bases and 4 bases, with 14 bases remaining between them. This CDR3 is CASSGGDLGETQYF. In DNA form, the CDR3 reads TGCGCCAGCAGCGGGGGCGATCTAGGAGAGACCCAGTACTTC.

The rearrangement uses TRBV20-1 and TRBJ2-2, with TRBD2 identical over 10 bases. With 3 bases clipped from V and 0 bases from J, the junction kept 4 bases outside the gene matches. Germline lookup yields CDR1 DFQATT and CDR2 SNEGSKA (reference sequence). CDR3 length equals 16 residues. As DNA, the CDR3 is TGCAGTGCTAGTCCGGGACTAGCGTCGAACACCGGGGAGCTGTTTTTT. It codes for CSASPGLASNTGELFF.

The J gene is TRBJ1-2, the V gene TRBV5-4; a weak D match, TRBD1 (5 bases). V was shortened by 4 bases and J by 1 base, with 14 bases between the two germline ends. CDR1 SGHNT and CDR2 YYREEE come from the germline V gene (reference sequence). CDR3 length: 15 residues. CDR3 region: CASSPFGGGNYGYTF. DNA of the CDR3: TGTGCCAGCAGCCCTTTTGGGGGGGGTAACTATGGCTACACCTTC.